The source of this T cell receptor beta chain is a study of shared clonotypes between healthy human individuals. The table came from immunoSEQ multiplex PCR; TCRdb's copy has only in-frame clones and leaves some out. Here the sample spans 2,100,000 or so clones, roughly 95% being singletons. The CDR3 is 12 residues long. Trimming cost V 5 bases and J 9 bases; bases outside gene matches: 2. Germline assignment: CDR1 SNHLY and CDR2 FYNNEI. The origin of this receptor is a man aged 18 to 30 in good health. Source material: naive CD4+ T cells sorted from blood. Subset described: CD45RA+ positively selected. The chain is built from TRBV2 and TRBJ2-1, with 9 bases lining up with TRBD2. The CDR3 nucleotides read TGTGCCAGCAGTCGGACTAGCGCTGAGCAGTTCTTC. Amino acids: CASSRTSAEQFF.